Below are 28 T cell receptor beta chains sequenced from a single sample in a study of blood T cell repertoires in COVID-19. Produced via immunoSEQ multiplex PCR; TCRdb's table is partial and in-frame only. The sample records over 200,000 clones, 70% to 90% being singletons. Sequenced sample: peripheral blood. All receptors come from a woman aged 25 to 39 who had recovered from COVID-19.

The chain combines TRBV6-1 with TRBJ2-1; D gene unclear. Deletions cut 1 base from V and 0 bases from J, with 7 bases between. This CDR3 is built from 15 residues. Germline CDR1 is MNHNS and CDR2 is SASEGT. As DNA, the CDR3 is TGTGCCAGCAGTGAAGGATGGAGCTCCTACAATGAGCAGTTCTTC. This encodes CASSEGWSSYNEQFF.

In this sample, this clone turned up once. The V and J genes are TRBV19 and TRBJ1-1; no reliable D call. The CDR3 runs 12 residues. Per germline, CDR1 LNHDA and CDR2 SQIVND (reference sequence). Deletions cut 4 bases from V and 5 bases from J, with 8 bases between. CDR3 bases: TGTGCCAGTAGTAGCGGAGGTACTGAAGCTTTCTTT. This gives the protein CASSSGGTEAFF. Based on the CDR3 plus reference TRBV19 and TRBJ1-1, the full variable domain is DGGITQSPKYLFRKEGQNVTLSCEQNLNHDAMYWYRQDPGQGLRLIYYSQIVNDFQKGDIAEGYSVSREKKESFPLTVTSAQKNPTAFYLCASSSGGTEAFFGQGTRLTVV.

This clone has just a few counts. V is TRBV11-2 and J is TRBJ2-7; no clear D. Germline V gene sequence: CDR1 SGHAT, CDR2 FQNNGV. With 4 bases removed from V and 4 bases from J, the gap between germline ends came to 8 bases. The CDR3 totals 12 residues. The CDR3 here is CASSYNLYEQYF. The CDR3 DNA reads as TGTGCCAGCAGCTATAACTTGTACGAGCAGTACTTC.

This clone was observed a few times. At the DNA level, this CDR3 is encoded by other sequences in the same sample as well. The chain is built from TRBV9 and TRBJ2-5; 8 nucleotides line up with TRBD2. Germline CDR1 is SGDLS and CDR2 is YYNGEE. The junction had 0 bases not matched to a gene; V was cut back by 2 bases and J by 3 bases. The CDR3 length is 13 residues. The CDR3 DNA sequence: TGTGCCAGCAGCGTGGGACTAGAAGAGACCCAGTACTTC. Encoded protein: CASSVGLEETQYF.

The genes are TRBV4-1 and TRBJ2-6; D is possibly TRBD1 (5 bases). Germline V gene data show CDR1 as MGHRA and CDR2 as YSYEKL. The CDR3 contains 19 residues. Between the trimmed V and J ends, which lost 1 base and 1 base, there was a span of 17 bases. CDR3 bases: TGCGCCAGCAGCCAAGTAGGGGCATCTAGAATTTCTGGGGCCAACGTCCTGACTTTC. This encodes CASSQVGASRISGANVLTF.

The chain employs TRBV7-6 and TRBJ2-7; 8 bases line up with TRBD1. The CDR3 has 15 residues. In germline, CDR1 is SGHVS, CDR2 FNYEAQ. The V gene end was trimmed by 4 bases and the J gene end by 2 bases; junction bases not matched to a gene: 7. CDR3 sequence reads: CASSSPGTGAYEQYF. In DNA, the CDR3 is TGTGCCAGCAGCTCCCCAGGGACAGGCGCCTACGAGCAGTACTTC.

J is TRBJ2-2 and V is TRBV5-5; D gene uncertain. The CDR3 is made up of 14 amino acids. CDR1 and CDR2 from the germline V gene are SGHKS and YYEKEE (reference sequence). Trimming removed 1 base from V and 6 bases from J, with 10 bases in between. For the CDR3, the DNA is TGTGCCAGCAGCTTGACTCAGAGCGCCGGGGAGCTGTTTTTT. Translation: CASSLTQSAGELFF.

The chain uses TRBV5-1 and TRBJ1-1; 7 bases agree with TRBD1. Germline CDR1 and CDR2: SGHRS and YFSETQ. This CDR3 has 15 residues. The V and J ends lost 4 bases and 1 base, in that order; junction bases with no gene match: 7. Here the CDR3 DNA reads TGCGCCAGCAGCGAACAGGGGACCCCGAACACTGAAGCTTTCTTT. Translated: CASSEQGTPNTEAFF.

This sequence joins TRBV6-5 and TRBJ1-5; D is perhaps TRBD1 (6 bases). Germline loops: CDR1 MNHEY, CDR2 SVGAGI. The CDR3 spans 13 residues. V lost 5 bases to trimming and J lost 7 bases, with 12 bases between them. The CDR3 spells CASSIGQPQPQHF. CDR3 DNA sequence: TGTGCCAGCAGTATCGGACAGCCCCAGCCCCAGCATTTT.

This clone occurred a few times. This chain connects TRBV12-3 or TRBV12-4 to TRBJ1-5, with no clear D. V gave up 3 bases and J gave up 5 bases, with 8 bases separating them. The CDR3 is 13 amino acids. This chain's CDR3 is CASSFIEDQPQHF. CDR3 bases: TGTGCCAGCAGTTTCATCGAGGATCAGCCCCAGCATTTT.

The CDR3 DNA reads as TGTGCCAGCAGTAACCACCGGGGTCATCAGCCCCAGCATTTT. It yields the protein CASSNHRGHQPQHF. The chain joins TRBV6-5 to TRBJ1-5; no clear D gene. This CDR3 spans 14 amino acids. CDR1 MNHEY and CDR2 SVGAGI come from the germline V gene. V was trimmed by 5 bases and J by 5 bases, leaving 13 bases between them.

J is TRBJ2-2 and V is TRBV7-3; 9 nucleotides align to TRBD1. Looked up from germline, CDR1 is SGHTA and CDR2 is FQGTGA. This CDR3 is built from 16 residues. Germline trimming cut 1 base from V and 4 bases from J; bases unmatched to any gene: 4. This CDR3 is CASSLKQGAPTGELFF. The CDR3 DNA follows: TGTGCCAGCAGCTTAAAACAGGGGGCCCCCACCGGGGAGCTGTTTTTT.

This chain connects TRBV29-1 to TRBJ2-3; perhaps TRBD1 as D (5 bases). Trimming took off 3 bases at V and 4 bases at J, with 11 bases between the two ends. The germline CDR1 and CDR2 sequences are SQVTM and ANQGSEA. This CDR3 is 13 amino acids long. The DNA for the CDR3 is TGCAGCGTTGATACAGGCGCACCAGATACGCAGTATTTT. It is translated as CSVDTGAPDTQYF.

This chain uses TRBV16 with TRBJ2-2, with 9 bases lining up with TRBD1. With V trimmed by 4 bases and J by 0 bases, 3 bases remained unmatched. The CDR3 has 16 amino acids. Germline CDR1 is KGHSY and CDR2 is FQNENV. CDR3 DNA sequence: TGTGCCAGCAGCCTACAGGGGGCCGCGAACACCGGGGAGCTGTTTTTT. This gives the protein CASSLQGAANTGELFF.

The rearrangement uses TRBV11-2 and TRBJ1-1, with 8 bases that match TRBD1. The junction had 5 bases not matched to a gene; V was cut back by 2 bases and J by 6 bases. There are 14 residues in the CDR3. The germline CDR1 and CDR2 sequences are SGHAT and FQNNGV. CDR3 nucleotides: TGTGCCAGCAGCTTAACAGGGGGTTTCGCTGAAGCTTTCTTT. Protein: CASSLTGGFAEAFF.

V usage is TRBV5-1 and J usage is TRBJ2-7, with 9 bases that match TRBD1. CDR1 and CDR2 from the germline V gene are SGHRS and YFSETQ. The trim removed 0 bases at V and 3 bases at J, leaving 10 bases unmatched. The length of the CDR3 is 17 residues. The chain's CDR3 is CASSLGSGGTGIYEQYF. The CDR3 region has the DNA TGCGCCAGCAGCTTGGGGTCGGGTGGGACAGGGATCTACGAGCAGTACTTC. The variable domain in full, with the rest retrieved from reference TRBV5-1 and TRBJ2-7, is KAGVTQTPRYLIKTRGQQVTLSCSPISGHRSVSWYQQTPGQGLQFLFEYFSETQRNKGNFPGRFSGRQFSNSRSEMNVSTLELGDSALYLCASSLGSGGTGIYEQYFGPGTRLTVT.

The gene calls are TRBV11-3 and TRBJ2-1; 13 nucleotides agree with TRBD2. After removal of 5 bases from V and 2 bases from J, the junction contained 6 bases not matched to a gene. The CDR3 sequence is 17 residues long. Germline V lookup: CDR1 SGHNT, CDR2 YENEEA. This CDR3 reads CASSLTSGGPPYNEQFF. DNA of the CDR3: TGTGCCAGCAGCCTGACTAGCGGGGGGCCACCCTACAATGAGCAGTTCTTC.

V is TRBV9 and J is TRBJ2-5; D perhaps matches TRBD1 (5 bases). The CDR3 is made up of 14 amino acids. Trimming shortened V by 3 bases and J by 0 bases, and 9 bases separated the two germline ends. Germline V gene sequence: CDR1 SGDLS, CDR2 YYNGEE. The CDR3 loop reads CASSDDSNQETQYF. DNA for the CDR3: TGTGCCAGCAGCGATGACAGCAACCAAGAGACCCAGTACTTC.

The CDR3 sequence: CASSPSLAGTETQYF. CDR3 DNA: TGTGCCAGCAGTCCCTCACTAGCGGGGACGGAGACCCAGTACTTC. The rearrangement uses TRBV27 and TRBJ2-5; 10 bases map to TRBD2. Losses at the gene ends were 5 bases for V and 5 bases for J; bases not matched to a gene: 8. The CDR3 length is 15 residues. Germline V gives CDR1 MNHEY, CDR2 SMNVEV (reference sequence).

This clone was recorded only once. This chain connects TRBV2 to TRBJ2-2, with a tentative D call TRBD1 (5 bases). The CDR3 contains 13 residues. CDR1 SNHLY and CDR2 FYNNEI come from the germline V gene. V was pared by 1 base and J by 6 bases, with 6 bases between. The CDR3 DNA reads as TGTGCCAGCAGTGAAGTGGGGCCCGGGGAGCTGTTTTTT. Encoded protein: CASSEVGPGELFF.

Here the CDR3 reads CASSQDYRSFTGDTQYF. The CDR3 region has the DNA TGTGCCAGCAGCCAAGACTATCGAAGTTTTACCGGGGATACGCAGTATTTT. The chain joins TRBV4-2 to TRBJ2-3; D uncertain. Germline CDR1 is LGHNA and CDR2 is YNFKEQ. Trimming pared 0 bases from V and 6 bases from J, leaving 19 bases between. The CDR3 contains 17 residues.

The V and J genes are TRBV18 and TRBJ1-6; 8 bases line up with TRBD1. Germline CDR1 reads KGHSH; CDR2 reads LQKENI. The V and J ends lost 5 bases and 6 bases, in that order; junction bases with no gene match: 9. The CDR3 extends over 16 amino acids. The CDR3 protein is CASSYSLTGANSPLHF. CDR3 nucleotides: TGTGCCAGCTCATACAGTTTGACAGGGGCTAATTCACCCCTCCACTTT.

The CDR3 DNA sequence: TGTGCCAGCGAGGAACAGGGGGCCACAGATACGCAGTATTTT. Translating it yields CASEEQGATDTQYF. The chain joins TRBV5-6 to TRBJ2-3, with 9 bases fitting TRBD1. The CDR3 covers 14 residues. Germline assignment: CDR1 SGHDT and CDR2 YYEEEE. V gave up 7 bases and J gave up 2 bases; unmatched junction bases: 5.

The chain employs TRBV7-9 and TRBJ1-5; D remains unclear. V dropped 3 bases and J dropped 0 bases, with 9 bases sitting between them. The CDR3 is made up of 15 amino acids. From germline, CDR1 is SEHNR and CDR2 FQNEAQ (reference sequence). CDR3 nucleotide sequence: TGTGCCAGCAGCTTGGGGAGATTTAGCAATCAGCCCCAGCATTTT. Translating it yields CASSLGRFSNQPQHF.

The V call is TRBV5-3, the J call TRBJ2-5; TRBD1 matches 7 bases. TRBV5-3 is an open reading frame, and its role is uncertain. CDR3 length: 13 residues. Germline trimming cut 6 bases from V and 1 base from J; bases unmatched to any gene: 3. The CDR3 loop reads CARNTGAQETQYF. The CDR3 DNA reads as TGTGCCAGAAACACAGGGGCCCAAGAGACCCAGTACTTC.

The chain couples TRBV7-2 to TRBJ1-5; D is unclear. Between the trimmed V and J ends, which lost 6 bases and 4 bases, there was a span of 7 bases. The CDR3 runs to 12 residues. Per germline, CDR1 SGHTA and CDR2 FQGNSA. Here the CDR3 reads CASSLNNQPQHF. CDR3 sequence (DNA): TGTGCCAGCAGTCTAAATAATCAGCCCCAGCATTTT.

This chain uses TRBV29-1 with TRBJ2-2; the match to TRBD2 covers 8 bases. CDR3 length equals 17 residues. In germline, CDR1 is SQVTM, CDR2 ANQGSEA. The ends lost 7 bases at V and 0 bases at J; junction bases unmatched: 13. CDR3: CSAFPGGGGTNTGELFF. The CDR3 region has the DNA TGCAGCGCGTTCCCCGGGGGCGGGGGGACGAACACCGGGGAGCTGTTTTTT.

The V call is TRBV4-3, the J call TRBJ2-3, with a tentative D call TRBD2 (6 bases). The CDR3 loop spans 16 amino acids. V lost 0 bases to trimming and J lost 0 bases, with 10 bases between them. Germline CDR1 and CDR2: LGHNA and YSLEER. The CDR3 nucleotides are TGCGCCAGCAGCCAAGAGACTAGAGCAAGCACAGATACGCAGTATTTT. Residues: CASSQETRASTDTQYF.